Listed here are 23 T cell receptor beta chains from one sample, sequenced in a study of T-cell memory formation after mild COVID-19. TCRdb itself ran the 5' RACE reads through MiXCR, one entry per CDR3 protein. The profile shows fewer than 150,000 distinct CDR3 sequences, 20% to 25% of them singletons. The sequencing sample was made of PBMCs or a T cell subset sorted from them (not recorded which). Receptors originate from a young man who had mild COVID-19 (a few samples of this study predate the infection). Cell type and time point are not known.

The chain employs TRBV7-9 and TRBJ1-2, with a possible D match to TRBD1 (6 bases). The CDR3 is 19 residues long. V was clipped by 4 bases and J by 0 bases, with 24 bases between them. The germline gives CDR1 SEHNR, CDR2 FQNEAQ (reference sequence). CDR3: CASSSQGTNFGEANYGYTF. The CDR3 DNA sequence: TGTGCCAGCAGCTCACAGGGAACGAATTTCGGAGAGGCTAACTATGGCTACACCTTC.

This clonotype has only a few counts. The V call is TRBV5-6, the J call TRBJ1-5, with D possibly TRBD1 on 5 matching bases. V dropped 3 bases and J dropped 7 bases, with 11 bases sitting between them. The CDR3 consists of 13 residues. CDR1 is SGHDT and CDR2 is YYEEEE in the germline V gene. The CDR3 region has the DNA TGTGCCAGCAGCTCCCAGGGTCGGCAGCCCCAGCATTTT. It yields the protein CASSSQGRQPQHF.

The V and J genes are TRBV28 and TRBJ2-5; D is undetermined. CDR1 and CDR2 from the germline V gene are MDHEN and SYDVKM. The CDR3 is 14 amino acids. Trimming cost V 6 bases and J 5 bases, with 16 bases left between them. The DNA for the CDR3 is TGTGCCAGCAGCCCCGTGGTGGTCGGCGAGACCCAGTACTTC. It yields the protein CASSPVVVGETQYF.

This clonotype occurred a few times. The rearrangement joins TRBV12-3 or TRBV12-4 to TRBJ2-1; 9 bases line up with TRBD1. The CDR3 is 16 amino acids. V trimming: 7 bases; J trimming: 3 bases; junction bases outside the gene matches: 10. CDR3 region: CASTLPGTGLYNEQFF. The CDR3 nucleotides are TGTGCCAGCACCTTACCTGGGACAGGGCTCTACAATGAGCAGTTCTTC.

J is TRBJ1-1 and V is TRBV29-1; D is ambiguous. The length of the CDR3 is 11 residues. Germline assignment: CDR1 SQVTM and CDR2 ANQGSEA. V dropped 5 bases and J dropped 4 bases, with 8 bases sitting between them. The CDR3 region is CSVLVFTEAFF. DNA of the CDR3: TGCAGCGTTCTAGTGTTCACTGAAGCTTTCTTT.

The sample holds a few counts of this clonotype. This sequence joins TRBV5-4 and TRBJ2-1; TRBD1 matches at 8 bases. The CDR3 is 11 amino acids. J gave up 14 bases and V 4 bases, and 5 bases lay outside the gene matches. CDR1 and CDR2 from the germline V gene are SGHNT and YYREEE (reference sequence). DNA for the CDR3: TGTGCCAGCAGCCCGGGACAGGAGGAGTTCTTC. Its protein product is CASSPGQEEFF.

The rearrangement joins TRBV5-6 to TRBJ2-7, with D perhaps matching TRBD2 (6 bases). The germline V and J ends were trimmed by 3 bases and 4 bases, with 14 bases remaining between them. Germline CDR1 and CDR2: SGHDT and YYEEEE. The length of the CDR3 is 14 residues. CDR3 DNA: TGTGCCAGCAGCTGGCGGTGGGAGGTATACGAGCAGTACTTC. It translates to CASSWRWEVYEQYF.

This clonotype has only one observation. The chain links TRBV19 to TRBJ1-5; no clear D gene. V was pared by 6 bases and J by 6 bases, with 12 bases between. Germline values: CDR1 LNHDA, CDR2 SQIVND (reference sequence). The CDR3 spans 13 residues. CDR3 amino acids: CASSAVVSQPQHF. The CDR3 DNA sequence: TGTGCCAGTAGCGCGGTTGTGAGTCAGCCCCAGCATTTT.

Comment on this clonotype: Because the CDR3 is missing its conserved closing phenylalanine or tryptophan, this is likely a read error. The chain combines TRBV12-3 or TRBV12-4 with TRBJ2-4; D is undetermined. This CDR3 is built from 15 residues. Trimming cost V 1 base and J 0 bases, with 7 bases left between them. CDR3 coding DNA: TGTGCCAGCAGTTTAGTACAGCTAGCCAAAAACATTCAGTACCTC. Residues: CASSLVQLAKNIQYL.

This sequence joins TRBV7-9 and TRBJ2-1; D call uncertain. The V and J ends lost 5 bases and 9 bases respectively, with 8 bases between them. The CDR3 contains 11 residues. Germline V gene data show CDR1 as SEHNR and CDR2 as FQNEAQ (reference sequence). In nucleotides, the CDR3 is TGTGCCAGCAGCCCCTTGAGTGAGCAGTTCTTC. Translating gives CASSPLSEQFF.

This chain uses TRBV27 with TRBJ2-5; D is unresolved. Germline V lookup: CDR1 MNHEY, CDR2 SMNVEV (reference sequence). V shed 1 base and J shed 4 bases, with 10 bases lying between them. The CDR3 is 14 amino acids. The CDR3 DNA follows: TGTGCCAGCAGTTTATTAGCTGGGATAGAGACCCAGTACTTC. Its protein is CASSLLAGIETQYF.

This clonotype has only a few counts. V usage is TRBV7-8 and J usage is TRBJ2-2, with D perhaps given as TRBD1 or TRBD2 (5 bases each). CDR1 is SGHVS and CDR2 is FQNEAQ in the germline V gene. Trimming took off 5 bases at V and 4 bases at J, with 14 bases between the two ends. This CDR3 is 15 amino acids long. The CDR3 is CASSPPRDGTGELFF. DNA for the CDR3: TGTGCCAGCAGCCCTCCCAGGGACGGCACCGGGGAGCTGTTTTTT.

V is TRBV7-6 and J is TRBJ2-2; 9 bases agree with TRBD1. J lost 1 base, V lost 3 bases, and 3 bases had no gene match. In germline, CDR1 is SGHVS, CDR2 FNYEAQ. This CDR3 comprises 16 residues. The CDR3 sequence: CASSLQDRGNTGELFF. CDR3 coding DNA: TGTGCCAGCAGCTTGCAGGACAGGGGGAACACCGGGGAGCTGTTTTTT.

This clonotype was seen only a few times. The rearrangement links TRBV4-3 to TRBJ2-7; TRBD2 is a possible D gene (5 bases). Germline V gene sequence: CDR1 LGHNA, CDR2 YSLEER. This CDR3 region has 14 residues. Trimming shortened V by 2 bases and J by 1 base, and 9 bases separated the two germline ends. The CDR3 region has the DNA TGCGCCAGCAGCCAATGGGAGCCGTCCTACGAGCAGTACTTC. Residues: CASSQWEPSYEQYF.

The chain carries TRBV4-1 and TRBJ1-6; 11 bases match TRBD1. The CDR3 covers 18 residues. The germline V gene encodes CDR1 MGHRA and CDR2 YSYEKL. Trimming at V came to 5 bases and at J to 6 bases, leaving 12 bases not matched to a gene. The CDR3 sequence is CASSLVPGQGEVNSPLHF. The CDR3 coding sequence is TGCGCCAGCAGCTTAGTACCGGGACAGGGGGAGGTTAATTCACCCCTCCACTTT.

This clonotype was detected ten times or more. V gene TRBV7-9 combines with J gene TRBJ2-2; D ambiguous. Germline CDR1 is SEHNR and CDR2 is FQNEAQ (reference sequence). V was pared by 6 bases and J by 4 bases, with 6 bases between. The CDR3 consists of 12 residues. The CDR3, as DNA: TGTGCCAGCAGACTCACCACCGGGGAGCTGTTTTTT. Amino acids: CASRLTTGELFF.

This clonotype was recorded a few times. The chain is built from TRBV20-1 and TRBJ2-7; weak D call: TRBD1 (6 bases). V lost 4 bases, J lost 1 base, and 11 bases lay in between. Germline V gene sequence: CDR1 DFQATT, CDR2 SNEGSKA (reference sequence). CDR3 size: 13 residues. Here the CDR3 DNA reads TGCAGTGCTAAAAGACAGGTGTCCTACGAGCAGTACTTC. Residues: CSAKRQVSYEQYF.

This clonotype has a handful of counts. The V gene is TRBV6-5, the J gene TRBJ2-7; no clear D gene. Germline V lookup: CDR1 MNHEY, CDR2 SVGAGI. The CDR3 totals 14 residues. V was cut by 0 bases and J by 1 base, with 7 bases left in between. The CDR3 DNA reads as TGTGCCAGCAGTTACTCTGACACTTCCTACGAGCAGTACTTC. This encodes CASSYSDTSYEQYF.

This clonotype was picked up one time. The CDR3 DNA reads TGTGCCAGCAGTTTCGCGGCAACCTATGGCTACACCTTC. It is translated as CASSFAATYGYTF. V and J are TRBV28 and TRBJ1-2; D gene unclear. The CDR3 is 13 residues long. Trimming shortened V by 3 bases and J by 4 bases, and 9 bases separated the two germline ends. CDR1 is MDHEN and CDR2 is SYDVKM in the germline V gene.

This rearrangement joins TRBV2 to TRBJ2-1, with D unclear. Trimming removed 4 bases at V and 0 bases at J, with 7 bases between. The CDR3 length is 14 residues. Germline loops: CDR1 SNHLY, CDR2 FYNNEI. The CDR3, as DNA: TGTGCCAGCAGTGGGTTCAGCTCCTACAATGAGCAGTTCTTC. Translation: CASSGFSSYNEQFF.

This clonotype appeared a few times. The chain is built from TRBV12-3 or TRBV12-4 and TRBJ2-5; D is ambiguous. V lost 6 bases, J lost 5 bases, and 19 bases lay in between. This CDR3 has 15 amino acids. The CDR3 here is CASRAISSEFETQYF. In nucleotides, the CDR3 is TGTGCCAGCAGGGCCATTAGTAGTGAGTTCGAGACCCAGTACTTC.

The V gene is TRBV7-9, the J gene TRBJ1-1, with 7 bases that match TRBD1. CDR3 length: 14 amino acids. Germline V CDR1 and CDR2: SEHNR, FQNEAQ (reference sequence). V was pared by 6 bases and J by 3 bases, with 7 bases of the junction left unmatched. This chain's CDR3 is CASRGQAADTEAFF. CDR3 bases: TGTGCCAGCAGAGGACAGGCTGCAGACACTGAAGCTTTCTTT.

The table lists this clonotype with many counts. The chain recombines TRBV11-2 with TRBJ2-1; possibly TRBD2 for D (5 bases). Trimming took 1 base from V and 0 from J, leaving 7 bases between them. The CDR3 length is 15 residues. Germline V gives CDR1 SGHAT, CDR2 FQNNGV. The CDR3 DNA is TGTGCCAGCAGCTTAGGAACTAGCTCCTACAATGAGCAGTTCTTC. It yields the protein CASSLGTSSYNEQFF.